The 18 T cell receptor beta chains below come from one sample, sequenced in a study of radiotherapy plus CTLA-4 blockade in lung cancer. This table comes from immunoSEQ multiplex PCR, and its TCRdb copy is limited to in-frame clones, with some not included. The table lists 80,000 or so clones, about four fifths of them singletons. The specimen comprised peripheral blood, sampled from a patient treated with radiotherapy plus ipilimumab. These TCRs come from a human donor with non-small cell lung cancer whose response to radiotherapy plus ipilimumab could not be evaluated. Some clones in this sample may be carry-over from other donors' samples.

The CDR3 region has the DNA TGTGCCAGCAGTTCTCTAGCGGGTCGGAATGAGCAGTTCTTC. It codes for CASSSLAGRNEQFF. The rearrangement joins TRBV27 to TRBJ2-1; TRBD2 matches 8 bases. The CDR3 extends over 14 amino acids. The J segment lost 7 bases and the V segment lost 4 bases, leaving 6 bases of the junction unmatched. Germline values: CDR1 MNHEY, CDR2 SMNVEV (reference sequence).

In DNA form, the CDR3 reads TGTGCCAGCAGCCAAGGGCCCGGCGGGACTGAAGCTTTCTTT. It encodes CASSQGPGGTEAFF. The V call is TRBV14, the J call TRBJ1-1; D unresolved. V was pared by 1 base and J by 5 bases, with 11 bases between. This CDR3 contains 14 residues. Germline CDR1 is SGHDN and CDR2 is FVKESK. Together with reference TRBV14 and TRBJ1-1, the CDR3 gives the full variable domain: EAGVTQFPSHSVIEKGQTVTLRCDPISGHDNLYWYRRVMGKEIKFLLHFVKESKQDESGMPNNRFLAERTGGTYSTLKVQPAELEDSGVYFCASSQGPGGTEAFFGQGTRLTVV.

The chain is built from TRBV4-1 and TRBJ2-2; TRBD1 agrees at 9 bases. CDR3 length equals 15 residues. V dropped 3 bases and J dropped 1; count of bases not matched to a gene: 0. Looked up from germline, CDR1 is MGHRA and CDR2 is YSYEKL. CDR3 residues: CASSQGQGNTGELFF. The CDR3, as DNA: TGCGCCAGCAGCCAGGGACAGGGGAACACCGGGGAGCTGTTTTTT.

This clone was picked up many times. The chain couples TRBV5-6 to TRBJ1-1, with D maybe TRBD1 (5 bases). This CDR3 has 13 amino acids. The V end lost 4 bases, the J end lost 2 bases, and 9 bases lay between the germline ends. The germline gives CDR1 SGHDT, CDR2 YYEEEE. The CDR3 sequence is CASSPGDNTEAFF. CDR3 nucleotide sequence: TGTGCCAGCAGCCCGGGGGATAACACTGAAGCTTTCTTT.

This chain connects TRBV5-1 to TRBJ2-7, with D tentatively TRBD1 (6 bases). The CDR3 extends over 15 amino acids. Germline CDR1 and CDR2: SGHRS and YFSETQ. Trimming cost V 0 bases and J 5 bases, with 15 bases left between them. In DNA form, the CDR3 reads TGCGCCAGCAGCTTGGCCGGTGGGGGCTTGAACGAGCAGTACTTC. Its protein is CASSLAGGGLNEQYF.

The chain uses TRBV19 and TRBJ1-1; 8 positions match TRBD1. The CDR3 extends over 14 amino acids. Losses at the gene ends were 5 bases for V and 4 bases for J; bases not matched to a gene: 6. The germline CDR1 and CDR2 sequences are LNHDA and SQIVND (reference sequence). DNA for the CDR3: TGTGCCAGTAGTGGGGACAGGCAGTCCACTGAAGCTTTCTTT. This codes for CASSGDRQSTEAFF.

The rearrangement uses TRBV2 and TRBJ2-1; 15 bases map to TRBD2. V shed 6 bases, J shed 8 bases, and the junction held 5 bases outside the gene matches. The CDR3 is made up of 15 amino acids. Germline-derived CDR1 and CDR2 are SNHLY and FYNNEI. Here the CDR3 reads CASSGGLAGGDEQFF. CDR3 in DNA: TGTGCCAGCAGCGGGGGACTAGCGGGAGGCGATGAGCAGTTCTTC.

The rearrangement links TRBV7-2 to TRBJ2-4; D perhaps matches TRBD2 (5 bases). CDR3 length: 15 amino acids. V dropped 1 base and J dropped 5 bases, with 12 bases sitting between them. CDR1 is SGHTA, CDR2 FQGNSA, per germline. CDR3 DNA: TGTGCCAGCAGCTTAGGTTCTAGCCCAGAAAACATTCAGTACTTC. Translating gives CASSLGSSPENIQYF.

CDR3 DNA sequence: TGCGCCAGCAGCCAACTAGTGGGGGGGTCCAACTATGGCTACACCTTC. It translates to CASSQLVGGSNYGYTF. The chain employs TRBV4-3 and TRBJ1-2, with TRBD1 as a possible D gene (5 bases). The CDR3 contains 16 residues. Germline V gene lookup returns CDR1 LGHNA and CDR2 YSLEER. The V end was cut by 2 bases, the J end by 2 bases, with 15 bases between.

This chain uses TRBV5-1 with TRBJ1-1; D is possibly TRBD1 (5 bases). The V gene's germline CDR1 is SGHRS and CDR2 YFSETQ. The CDR3 is 13 amino acids. Trimming removed 5 bases at V and 4 bases at J, with 12 bases between. The DNA for the CDR3 is TGCGCCAGCAGAGGGGAAAGGCCCACTGAAGCTTTCTTT. Protein: CASRGERPTEAFF. The full variable domain, its missing parts supplied by reference TRBV5-1 and TRBJ1-1, is KAGVTQTPRYLIKTRGQQVTLSCSPISGHRSVSWYQQTPGQGLQFLFEYFSETQRNKGNFPGRFSGRQFSNSRSEMNVSTLELGDSALYLCASRGERPTEAFFGQGTRLTVV.

This chain joins TRBV18 and TRBJ2-7, with a tentative D call TRBD1 (6 bases). CDR3 length: 15 amino acids. V lost 3 bases and J 2 bases, leaving 14 bases between the germline ends. The germline V gene encodes CDR1 KGHSH and CDR2 LQKENI. The CDR3: CASSPSTGRTYEQYF. CDR3 nucleotides: TGTGCCAGCTCACCCTCGACAGGAAGGACCTACGAGCAGTACTTC.

This clone was picked up many times. J is TRBJ1-1 and V is TRBV18; D remains unclear. Looked up from germline, CDR1 is KGHSH and CDR2 is LQKENI. The CDR3 extends over 16 amino acids. V was clipped by 2 bases and J by 2 bases, with 15 bases between them. CDR3 amino acids: CASSPVFTSSNTEAFF. DNA for the CDR3: TGTGCCAGCTCACCAGTGTTTACATCTAGCAACACTGAAGCTTTCTTT.

The V call is TRBV30, the J call TRBJ2-3; TRBD1 matches at 8 bases. The V segment lost 2 bases and the J segment 5 bases; nucleotides outside the gene matches: 6. This CDR3 spans 14 amino acids. Per the germline V gene, CDR1 is GTSNPN and CDR2 is SVGIG (reference sequence). CDR3: CAWSQGTGRDTQYF. CDR3 nucleotides: TGTGCCTGGAGTCAGGGGACAGGTCGAGATACGCAGTATTTT.

The chain is built from TRBV6-5 and TRBJ2-4; the match to TRBD1 covers 7 bases. Per the germline V gene, CDR1 is MNHEY and CDR2 is SVGAGI. Germline trimming cut 6 bases from V and 6 bases from J; bases unmatched to any gene: 2. This CDR3 spans 12 amino acids. The CDR3 bases are TGTGCCAGCAGCAGACAGGGAAACATTCAGTACTTC. It translates to CASSRQGNIQYF.

This clone turned up a few times. The V gene is TRBV2, the J gene TRBJ1-1, with 8 bases matching TRBD1. V shed 4 bases, J shed 6 bases, and the junction held 1 base outside the gene matches. This CDR3 has 12 amino acids. The germline V gene encodes CDR1 SNHLY and CDR2 FYNNEI. The CDR3 sequence: CASSGGQAEAFF. The CDR3 DNA reads as TGTGCCAGCAGTGGGGGACAGGCTGAAGCTTTCTTT.

The rearrangement joins TRBV5-1 to TRBJ2-1; 13 positions match TRBD2. Per germline, CDR1 SGHRS and CDR2 YFSETQ. The trim removed 4 bases at V and 5 bases at J, leaving 9 bases unmatched. The CDR3 has 17 amino acids. This chain's CDR3 is CASSAGLAGAWDNEQFF. In nucleotides, the CDR3 is TGCGCCAGCAGCGCCGGACTAGCGGGGGCGTGGGACAATGAGCAGTTCTTC.

V and J are TRBV4-1 and TRBJ1-4, with D maybe TRBD1 (6 bases). Germline lookup yields CDR1 MGHRA and CDR2 YSYEKL. Trimming stripped 0 bases from V and 8 bases from J, with 10 bases between. This CDR3 spans 14 amino acids. CDR3 in DNA: TGCGCCAGCAGCCAAGACCCCAGGGGAGAAAAACTGTTTTTT. This gives the protein CASSQDPRGEKLFF.

The chain carries TRBV28 and TRBJ1-1; no clear D gene. This CDR3 has 13 residues. Germline values: CDR1 MDHEN, CDR2 SYDVKM. V lost 5 bases and J lost 7, with 14 bases in between. The CDR3 loop is CASSPPGSHEAFF. The CDR3 nucleotides are TGTGCCAGCAGTCCCCCCGGGAGCCATGAAGCTTTCTTT.